This T cell receptor (beta chain) was recovered during a study of blood T cell repertoires in COVID-19. Study context: T cells, B-cell-depleted T cells, or PBMCs provided the cDNA or gDNA that served as material.

Under the authors' procedure: Cell counts per sample came from amplifying reference gene primers. Generated by immunoSEQ multiplex PCR, the TCRdb table keeps only in-frame clones and is missing some. That table is the source of V, J and clone size, and D and trimming were worked out from the DNA. The data show around 150,000 clones, roughly 81% seen once. V lost 1 base to trimming and J lost 8 bases, with 20 bases between them. CDR3 length: 16 residues. Germline CDR1 and CDR2: LGHNA and YNFKEQ. The sample was peripheral blood. This clonotype was sampled from a woman aged 55-70 years with COVID-19, enrolled during active disease. The rearrangement joins TRBV4-2 to TRBJ1-2, with a possible D match to TRBD1 (5 bases). The DNA for the CDR3 is TGTGCCAGCAGCCAAGTGGGTCGGAGGGGCGGAGAAGGCTACACCTTC. It is translated as CASSQVGRRGGEGYTF.